This passage covers 17 T cell receptor beta chains from one sample sequenced in a study of shared clonotypes between healthy human individuals. The protocol was immunoSEQ multiplex PCR, while the TCRdb copy is restricted to in-frame clones and leaves out a portion. The table includes millions of clones, around 94% detected once. The sequencing sample was made of naive CD4+ T cells sorted from blood. The sample's subset: CD45RA+ positively selected. These receptors all stem from a man aged 18 to 30 in good health.

This chain connects TRBV7-2 to TRBJ1-5, with unresolved D. The CDR3 length is 16 residues. Trimming took off 1 base at V and 0 bases at J, with 10 bases between the two ends. The germline gives CDR1 SGHTA, CDR2 FQGNSA. The CDR3 DNA reads TGTGCCAGCAGCTTAGAACCGGGGAATAGCAATCAGCCCCAGCATTTT. Protein product: CASSLEPGNSNQPQHF.

This chain connects TRBV21-1 to TRBJ2-2; TRBD1 is the table's D call and was not checked against the DNA. TRBV21-1 is annotated as a pseudogene. The CDR3 extends over 18 amino acids. CDR3 nucleotides: TGTGCCAGCAGCAAAGGTCCCGGGACAGGGTATGGTACCGGGGAGCTGTTTTTT. It is translated as CASSKGPGTGYGTGELFF.

This clone was seen a single time. This sequence joins TRBV7-2 and TRBJ2-1; the match to TRBD2 covers 11 bases. V shed 2 bases, J shed 10 bases, and the junction held 7 bases outside the gene matches. Germline values: CDR1 SGHTA, CDR2 FQGNSA. This CDR3 spans 15 amino acids. The chain's CDR3 is CASSLLAGGPREQFF. The CDR3 DNA reads as TGTGCCAGCAGCTTATTAGCGGGAGGGCCAAGAGAGCAGTTCTTC.

This clone has a single count. The J gene is TRBJ2-2, the V gene TRBV5-1; 7 nucleotides align to TRBD2. V was pared by 6 bases and J by 0 bases, with 14 bases of the junction left unmatched. The CDR3 is 18 amino acids. Germline assignment: CDR1 SGHRS and CDR2 YFSETQ. The CDR3 bases are TGCGCCAGCACTCCGGCCGGGAGCGGGAAAGCGAACACCGGGGAGCTGTTTTTT. It codes for CASTPAGSGKANTGELFF.

This sequence joins TRBV5-1 and TRBJ2-1; TRBD1 aligns across 9 bases. V shed 5 bases and J 8 bases; nucleotides not matched to a gene: 11. The CDR3 is made up of 15 amino acids. In germline, CDR1 is SGHRS, CDR2 YFSETQ. CDR3 region: CASRTSPDRGYEQFF. The CDR3 bases are TGCGCCAGCAGAACTTCGCCGGACAGGGGCTATGAGCAGTTCTTC.

This sequence joins TRBV5-1 and TRBJ2-5, with TRBD1 matching over 8 bases. Germline values: CDR1 SGHRS, CDR2 YFSETQ. There are 15 residues in the CDR3. V lost 3 bases to trimming and J lost 5 bases; unmatched junction nucleotides: 9. CDR3 amino acids: CASSYRQGPPETQYF. DNA for the CDR3: TGCGCCAGCAGCTACAGACAGGGGCCGCCTGAGACCCAGTACTTC.

The V gene is TRBV2, the J gene TRBJ2-5; D uncertain. CDR3 length: 16 amino acids. The germline gives CDR1 SNHLY, CDR2 FYNNEI. Trimming stripped 5 bases from V and 7 bases from J, with 23 bases between. Here the CDR3 DNA reads TGTGCCAGCAGTCCAGAAATGCCCCGGGCCCCCGGGACCCAGTACTTC. Protein product: CASSPEMPRAPGTQYF. Full variable domain (rest looked up from reference TRBV2 and TRBJ2-5): EPEVTQTPSHQVTQMGQEVILRCVPISNHLYFYWYRQILGQKVEFLVSFYNNEISEKSEIFDDQFSVERPDGSNFTLKIRSTKLEDSAMYFCASSPEMPRAPGTQYFGPGTRLLVL.

The chain uses TRBV10-3 and TRBJ1-5; D is perhaps TRBD1 (6 bases). Trimming took off 11 bases at V and 4 bases at J, with 15 bases between the two ends. Germline loops: CDR1 ENHRY, CDR2 SYGVKD. This CDR3 contains 13 residues. The DNA for the CDR3 is TGTGCCGCTCGGGGGCAGGGGAATCAGCCCCAGCATTTT. Translation gives CAARGQGNQPQHF.

The V and J genes are TRBV6-5 and TRBJ2-7; 9 nucleotides line up with TRBD1. The CDR3 totals 15 residues. Per the germline V gene, CDR1 is MNHEY and CDR2 is SVGAGI. Germline trimming cut 6 bases from V and 3 bases from J; bases unmatched to any gene: 9. This CDR3 reads CASSYGTGSNYEQYF. The DNA for the CDR3 is TGTGCCAGCAGCTACGGGACAGGGAGTAACTACGAGCAGTACTTC.

J is TRBJ2-7 and V is TRBV7-8, with D unclear. Trimming removed 0 bases from V and 6 bases from J, with 18 bases in between. Germline CDR1 is SGHVS and CDR2 is FQNEAQ. The CDR3 has 16 amino acids. The CDR3 DNA sequence: TGTGCCAGCAGCTTAGCTCCAGGTATAAATCAAGGCGAGCAGTACTTC. Protein product: CASSLAPGINQGEQYF.

The genes are TRBV11-3 and TRBJ2-7; 8 nucleotides agree with TRBD1. J gave up 4 bases and V 5 bases, and 7 bases lay outside the gene matches. CDR3 size: 14 residues. CDR1 and CDR2 from the germline V gene are SGHNT and YENEEA. Here the CDR3 reads CASSPPGQVYEQYF. In DNA, the CDR3 is TGTGCCAGCAGCCCGCCGGGACAGGTTTACGAGCAGTACTTC. The variable domain in full, with the rest retrieved from reference TRBV11-3 and TRBJ2-7, is EAGVVQSPRYKIIEKKQPVAFWCNPISGHNTLYWYLQNLGQGPELLIRYENEEAVDDSQLPKDRFSAERLKGVDSTLKIQPAELGDSAVYLCASSPPGQVYEQYFGPGTRLTVT.

The chain is built from TRBV5-4 and TRBJ2-5; tentatively, D is TRBD1 or TRBD2 (7 bases each). V shed 2 bases and J shed 5 bases, with 19 bases lying between them. Germline V lookup: CDR1 SGHNT, CDR2 YYREEE (reference sequence). The CDR3 runs 16 residues. The DNA of the CDR3 is TGTGCCAGCAGCTTTTTCCTGGGAGGGGGCCGTGAGACCCAGTACTTC. This codes for CASSFFLGGGRETQYF.

The chain combines TRBV10-3 with TRBJ2-7, with 10 positions matching TRBD1. V gave up 11 bases and J gave up 2 bases; unmatched junction bases: 3. The CDR3 extends over 12 amino acids. From germline, CDR1 is ENHRY and CDR2 SYGVKD. Here the CDR3 reads CAGGTGAYEQYF. In DNA, the CDR3 is TGTGCCGGAGGGACAGGGGCCTACGAGCAGTACTTC.

The rearrangement joins TRBV6-5 to TRBJ1-1, with 7 bases lining up with TRBD1. V dropped 7 bases and J dropped 4; count of bases not matched to a gene: 6. Germline V gene lookup returns CDR1 MNHEY and CDR2 SVGAGI. CDR3 length equals 13 residues. The CDR3, as DNA: TGTGCCAGCACATCAGGGGGGAGCACTGAAGCTTTCTTT. Translated: CASTSGGSTEAFF.

Concerning this clone itself: This sample includes further DNA sequences coding for the same CDR3. The chain couples TRBV19 to TRBJ1-1; 9 bases fit TRBD1. Trimming cost V 6 bases and J 5 bases; bases outside gene matches: 7. CDR1 and CDR2 from the germline V gene are LNHDA and SQIVND (reference sequence). The CDR3 is made up of 14 amino acids. The chain's CDR3 is CASSTQGAGTEAFF. The DNA of the CDR3 is TGTGCCAGTAGCACACAGGGGGCCGGGACTGAAGCTTTCTTT. The variable domain in full, completed from reference TRBV19 and TRBJ1-1, reads DGGITQSPKYLFRKEGQNVTLSCEQNLNHDAMYWYRQDPGQGLRLIYYSQIVNDFQKGDIAEGYSVSREKKESFPLTVTSAQKNPTAFYLCASSTQGAGTEAFFGQGTRLTVV.

The genes are TRBV7-9 and TRBJ1-2; 7 bases align to TRBD1. The CDR3 length is 12 residues. Germline V gene sequence: CDR1 SEHNR, CDR2 FQNEAQ (reference sequence). With 5 bases clipped from V and 8 bases from J, the junction kept 5 bases outside the gene matches. The CDR3 sequence: CASSIQGNGYTF. CDR3 coding DNA: TGTGCCAGCAGCATACAGGGGAACGGCTACACCTTC.

This clone was observed once. V gene TRBV10-3 combines with J gene TRBJ1-2, with 9 bases that match TRBD1. After removal of 1 base from V and 4 bases from J, the junction contained 13 bases not matched to a gene. The germline CDR1 and CDR2 sequences are ENHRY and SYGVKD. The CDR3 extends over 18 amino acids. The CDR3 sequence is CAISEFVGEQGAGYGYTF. CDR3 nucleotides: TGTGCCATCAGTGAGTTCGTGGGAGAACAGGGGGCCGGCTATGGCTACACCTTC.